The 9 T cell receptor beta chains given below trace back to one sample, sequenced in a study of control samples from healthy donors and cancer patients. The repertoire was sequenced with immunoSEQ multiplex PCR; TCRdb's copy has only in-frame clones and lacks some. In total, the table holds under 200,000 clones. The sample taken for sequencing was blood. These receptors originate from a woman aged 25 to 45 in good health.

Written as DNA, the CDR3 is TGTGCCAGCAGTTACGGCGGGGCACCGGTCTATGGCTACACCTTC. This gives the protein CASSYGGAPVYGYTF. V gene TRBV6-2 or TRBV6-3 combines with J gene TRBJ1-2; the D gene is possibly TRBD1 (5 bases). This CDR3 spans 15 amino acids. Per germline, CDR1 MNHEY and CDR2 SVGEGT. The V and J ends lost 2 bases and 4 bases respectively, with 14 bases between them.

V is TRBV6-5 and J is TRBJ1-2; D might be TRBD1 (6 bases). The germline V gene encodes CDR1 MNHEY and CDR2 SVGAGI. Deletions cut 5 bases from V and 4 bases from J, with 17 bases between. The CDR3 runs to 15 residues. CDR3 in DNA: TGTGCCAGCAGTCTCGGGTCACAGGGATCCTATGGCTACACCTTC. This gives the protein CASSLGSQGSYGYTF.

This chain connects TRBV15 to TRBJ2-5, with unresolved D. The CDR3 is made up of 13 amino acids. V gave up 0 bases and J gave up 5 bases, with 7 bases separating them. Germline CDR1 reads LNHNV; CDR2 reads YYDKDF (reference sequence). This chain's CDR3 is CATSRDLGETQYF. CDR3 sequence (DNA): TGTGCCACCAGCAGAGATCTGGGGGAGACCCAGTACTTC.

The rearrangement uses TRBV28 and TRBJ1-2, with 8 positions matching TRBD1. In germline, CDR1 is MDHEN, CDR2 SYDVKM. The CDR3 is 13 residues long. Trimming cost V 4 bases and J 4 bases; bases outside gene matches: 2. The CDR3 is CASSSDRAYGYTF. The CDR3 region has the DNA TGTGCCAGCAGTTCGGACAGGGCCTATGGCTACACCTTC.

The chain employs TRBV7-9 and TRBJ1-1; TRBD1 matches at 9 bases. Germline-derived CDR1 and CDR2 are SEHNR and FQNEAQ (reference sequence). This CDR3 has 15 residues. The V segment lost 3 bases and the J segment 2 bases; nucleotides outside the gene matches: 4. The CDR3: CASSFGTGFNTEAFF. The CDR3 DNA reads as TGTGCCAGCAGCTTCGGGACAGGGTTTAACACTGAAGCTTTCTTT.

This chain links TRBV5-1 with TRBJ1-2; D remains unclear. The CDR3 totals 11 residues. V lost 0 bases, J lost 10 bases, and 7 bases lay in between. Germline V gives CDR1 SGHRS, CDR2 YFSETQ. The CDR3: CASSLGGFYTF. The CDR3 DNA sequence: TGCGCCAGCAGCTTGGGAGGGTTCTACACCTTC.

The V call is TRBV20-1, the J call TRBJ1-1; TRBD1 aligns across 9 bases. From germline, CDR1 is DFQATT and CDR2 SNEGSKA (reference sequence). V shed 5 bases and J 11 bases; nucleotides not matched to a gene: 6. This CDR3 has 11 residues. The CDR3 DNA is TGCAGTGCTCGGGACAGGGCAGGGGCTTTCTTT. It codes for CSARDRAGAFF.

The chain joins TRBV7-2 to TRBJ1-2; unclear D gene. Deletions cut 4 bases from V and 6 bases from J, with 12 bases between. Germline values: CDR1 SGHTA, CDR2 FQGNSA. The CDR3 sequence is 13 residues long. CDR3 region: CASSSLGRDGYTF. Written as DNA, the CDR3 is TGTGCCAGCAGCTCCCTAGGGAGGGATGGCTACACCTTC.

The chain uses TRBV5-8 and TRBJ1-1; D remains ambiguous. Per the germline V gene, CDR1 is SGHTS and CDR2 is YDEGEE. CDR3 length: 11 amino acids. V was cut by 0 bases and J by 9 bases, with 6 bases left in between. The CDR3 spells CASSLVQKAFF. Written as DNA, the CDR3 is TGTGCCAGCAGCTTGGTTCAGAAAGCTTTCTTT.